Below are 13 T cell receptor beta chains sequenced from a single sample in a study of blood T cell repertoires in COVID-19. The method was immunoSEQ multiplex PCR; TCRdb's version includes in-frame clones alone and lacks a portion of them. Of around 230,000 clones detected, about nine tenths appear once; the ten largest clones hold about 7%. The sequencing input was peripheral blood. All receptors come from a man aged 55 to 70 who had recovered from COVID-19.

The V gene is TRBV10-3, the J gene TRBJ2-3, with 8 bases matching TRBD2. The CDR3 runs 15 residues. Germline V CDR1 and CDR2: ENHRY, SYGVKD. V dropped 11 bases and J dropped 0; count of bases not matched to a gene: 10. CDR3 nucleotides: TGTGCCTGCTCCACGGGGGGGCCTAGCACAGATACGCAGTATTTT. Translating gives CACSTGGPSTDTQYF.

The CDR3 bases are TGTGCCAGCAGGGCCGAATACGAGCAGTACTTC. Residues: CASRAEYEQYF. The genes are TRBV6-5 and TRBJ2-7, with D uncertain. CDR3 size: 11 residues. CDR1 is MNHEY and CDR2 is SVGAGI in the germline V gene. Trimming removed 6 bases from V and 4 bases from J, with 7 bases in between.

The chain employs TRBV6-1 and TRBJ1-2; TRBD1 matches 9 bases. Germline V gene data show CDR1 as MNHNS and CDR2 as SASEGT. This CDR3 spans 16 amino acids. The junction had 13 bases not matched to a gene; V was cut back by 3 bases and J by 8 bases. The DNA of the CDR3 is TGTGCCAGCAGTGACGGTTACAGGGGGCCAGTATTCGGCTACACCTTC. It translates to CASSDGYRGPVFGYTF.

This clone was seen a handful of times. The V gene is TRBV9, the J gene TRBJ1-4, with D perhaps matching TRBD1 (6 bases). The CDR3 is 16 amino acids. With 4 bases removed from V and 7 bases from J, the gap between germline ends came to 20 bases. In germline, CDR1 is SGDLS, CDR2 YYNGEE. CDR3 bases: TGTGCCAGCAGCTCAGACTACAGGGATCCGGGTGAAAAACTGTTTTTT. Its protein product is CASSSDYRDPGEKLFF. Full variable domain (missing parts from reference TRBV9 and TRBJ1-4): DSGVTQTPKHLITATGQRVTLRCSPRSGDLSVYWYQQSLDQGLQFLIQYYNGEERAKGNILERFSAQQFPDLHSELNLSSLELGDSALYFCASSSDYRDPGEKLFFGSGTQLSVL.

V is TRBV6-5 and J is TRBJ1-2, with unresolved D. Trimming pared 9 bases from V and 1 base from J, leaving 15 bases between. The CDR3 spans 14 residues. Germline CDR1 MNHEY, CDR2 SVGAGI. The CDR3 DNA is TGTGCCAGTCAACAGTTAACACATAACTATGGCTACACCTTC. It yields the protein CASQQLTHNYGYTF.

This clone was found once. This chain joins TRBV2 and TRBJ2-2, with D possibly matching TRBD1 (5 bases). The germline V gene encodes CDR1 SNHLY and CDR2 FYNNEI. The CDR3 runs to 13 residues. V lost 7 bases, J lost 5 bases, and 11 bases lay in between. In DNA, the CDR3 is TGTGCCAGCAAAGTGGGGCTGACCGGGGAGCTGTTTTTT. The encoded protein is CASKVGLTGELFF.

A few counts support this clone. The chain carries TRBV27 and TRBJ2-2, with 9 positions matching TRBD1. V shed 2 bases and J 4 bases; nucleotides not matched to a gene: 2. This CDR3 region has 15 residues. Germline lookup yields CDR1 MNHEY and CDR2 SMNVEV (reference sequence). The CDR3 nucleotides are TGTGCCAGCAGTTTAGGGACAGGGCTCACCGGGGAGCTGTTTTTT. It specifies CASSLGTGLTGELFF.

The rearrangement uses TRBV19 and TRBJ1-4; tentatively, D is TRBD1 (6 bases). In germline, CDR1 is LNHDA, CDR2 SQIVND (reference sequence). Trimming took off 8 bases at V and 6 bases at J, with 19 bases between the two ends. The CDR3 loop spans 15 amino acids. CDR3 coding DNA: TGTGCCAGTTCGACAATCAGAGAGGGGGATGAAAAACTGTTTTTT. The encoded protein is CASSTIREGDEKLFF.

The rearrangement joins TRBV19 to TRBJ2-3; possible D gene TRBD2, 5 bases. V gave up 4 bases and J gave up 2 bases, with 13 bases separating them. The CDR3 loop spans 15 amino acids. Germline CDR1 is LNHDA and CDR2 is SQIVND (reference sequence). The CDR3 here is CASSTRASLTDTQYF. Written as DNA, the CDR3 is TGTGCCAGTAGTACGCGGGCGAGCCTCACAGATACGCAGTATTTT. Supplemented by reference TRBV19 and TRBJ2-3, the full variable domain reads DGGITQSPKYLFRKEGQNVTLSCEQNLNHDAMYWYRQDPGQGLRLIYYSQIVNDFQKGDIAEGYSVSREKKESFPLTVTSAQKNPTAFYLCASSTRASLTDTQYFGPGTRLTVL.

The CDR3 sequence is CASRPAGTTGNTIYF. The CDR3 region has the DNA TGTGCCAGCAGACCCGCAGGAACCACTGGAAACACCATATATTTT. This chain uses TRBV5-5 with TRBJ1-3; D gene unclear. Trimming removed 5 bases at V and 2 bases at J, with 14 bases between. CDR1 SGHKS and CDR2 YYEKEE come from the germline V gene (reference sequence). This CDR3 is built from 15 residues.

V and J are TRBV5-3 and TRBJ2-3, with 11 positions matching TRBD1. TRBV5-3 qualifies as an ORF whose function is uncertain. The CDR3 consists of 16 residues. Unmatched junction bases numbered 9, after V lost 2 bases and J lost 7 bases. The CDR3 spells CARSLSPGQGANTQYF. For the CDR3, the DNA is TGTGCCAGAAGCTTATCCCCCGGACAGGGGGCGAATACGCAGTATTTT.

This chain uses TRBV15 with TRBJ1-1, with D maybe TRBD1 (5 bases). CDR3 length equals 13 residues. Germline values: CDR1 LNHNV, CDR2 YYDKDF (reference sequence). V dropped 3 bases and J dropped 3 bases, with 8 bases sitting between them. The CDR3 is CATSRVRDTEAFF. DNA for the CDR3: TGTGCCACCAGCAGGGTCAGGGACACTGAAGCTTTCTTT.

The gene calls are TRBV6-5 and TRBJ2-1, with D maybe TRBD2 (5 bases). Germline loops: CDR1 MNHEY, CDR2 SVGAGI. This CDR3 has 12 amino acids. V lost 5 bases, J lost 13 bases, and 15 bases lay in between. The CDR3, as DNA: TGTGCCAGCAGTACCCTGGGAGCGTCCCAGTTCTTC. Amino acids: CASSTLGASQFF.